This TCR beta chain comes out of a study of PD-1 blockade in classical Hodgkin lymphoma. About the study: Patients in the cohort were put on intravenous nivolumab, 3 mg/kg every 2 weeks.

Noted time point: cycle 4 day 1 (C4D1), after 5 to 7 weeks of nivolumab. All patients relapsed after autologous stem cell transplantation, and brentuximab vedotin exposure varied. TCRdb's copy holds only in-frame clones and misses some; the assay was immunoSEQ multiplex PCR. The sample shows 110,000 or so clones, roughly 90% of them seen only once. Trimming took off 0 bases at V and 11 bases at J, with 19 bases between the two ends. Germline CDR1 is LGHNA and CDR2 is YSLEER. This CDR3 has 15 amino acids. A remark on this clone: Its target is unknown.

Findings and limits, study-wide: Patients with an early start, nivolumab under 1 year after ASCT, were excluded.

This TCR derives from a human donor with classical Hodgkin lymphoma. The chain uses TRBV4-3 and TRBJ1-1, with a tentative D call TRBD1 (5 bases). The sample here was peripheral blood mononuclear cells (PBMCs), taken before the fourth cycle of nivolumab. Here the CDR3 reads CASSQEDNRRIAAFF. The CDR3, as DNA: TGCGCCAGCAGCCAAGAGGACAACCGAAGGATTGCTGCTTTCTTT.